Shown below are 4 T cell receptor beta chains from a single sample sequenced in a study of blood T cell repertoires in COVID-19 (TCRdb year 2020). The protocol used for the library was the immunoSEQ multiplex PCR assay. The source is immuneACCESS, and TCRdb retained only in-frame sequences with V and J called. Part of the clones is not carried over; for the studies checked, unresolved V genes explain less than half of this, and the remainder is unexplained. The table for this sample lists 75,000 to 95,000 clones; approximately 85% of them were counted only once. The ten biggest clones cover 27% of the sample. The source material was peripheral blood. These receptors originate from a human donor in a cohort sampled during active COVID-19.

The chain couples TRBV7-9 to TRBJ2-2, with D possibly TRBD1 on 8 matching bases. The CDR3 is made up of 14 amino acids. The V gene's germline CDR1 is SEHNR and CDR2 FQNEAQ (reference sequence). Trimming pared 10 bases from V and 5 bases from J, leaving 17 bases between. Here the CDR3 DNA reads TGTGCCATCCGAGCGGGGACAGGAACCGGGGAGCTGTTTTTT. Its protein product is CAIRAGTGTGELFF.

The chain joins TRBV7-2 to TRBJ2-5; 7 bases match TRBD2. V lost 5 bases to trimming and J lost 7 bases; unmatched junction nucleotides: 19. CDR3 size: 17 residues. Germline V CDR1 and CDR2: SGHTA, FQGNSA. The CDR3 region is CASSLRLAAQGRGTQYF. CDR3 DNA sequence: TGTGCCAGCAGCCTCAGACTAGCCGCGCAGGGAAGAGGGACCCAGTACTTC.

J is TRBJ1-1 and V is TRBV5-6; TRBD1 matches 9 bases. CDR1 SGHDT and CDR2 YYEEEE come from the germline V gene. The V segment lost 4 bases and the J segment 0 bases; nucleotides outside the gene matches: 4. The CDR3 extends over 15 amino acids. The CDR3: CASSPDRGLNTEAFF. CDR3 nucleotides: TGTGCCAGCAGCCCGGACAGGGGTTTGAACACTGAAGCTTTCTTT.

The chain combines TRBV30 with TRBJ2-7; the match to TRBD1 covers 8 bases. The CDR3 is 13 amino acids. Germline V CDR1 and CDR2: GTSNPN, SVGIG (reference sequence). Trimming at V came to 5 bases and at J to 3 bases, leaving 6 bases not matched to a gene. CDR3 in amino acids: CAWRGQVNYEQYF. The CDR3, as DNA: TGTGCCTGGCGGGGACAGGTAAACTACGAGCAGTACTTC. Full variable domain (rest looked up from reference TRBV30 and TRBJ2-7): SQTIHQWPATLVQPVGSPLSLECTVEGTSNPNLYWYRQAAGRGLQLLFYSVGIGQISSEVPQNLSASRPQDRQFILSSKKLLLSDSGFYLCAWRGQVNYEQYFGPGTRLTVT.